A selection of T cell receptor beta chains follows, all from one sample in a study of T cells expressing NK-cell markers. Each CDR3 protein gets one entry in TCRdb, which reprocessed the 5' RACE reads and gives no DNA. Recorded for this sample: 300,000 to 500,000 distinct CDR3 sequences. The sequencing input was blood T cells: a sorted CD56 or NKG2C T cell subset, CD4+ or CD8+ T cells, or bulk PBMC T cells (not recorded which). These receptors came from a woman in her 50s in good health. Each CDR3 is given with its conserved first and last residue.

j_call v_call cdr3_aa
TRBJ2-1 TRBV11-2 CASSLGGEGNEQFF
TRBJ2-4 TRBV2 CASRGRGKNIQYF
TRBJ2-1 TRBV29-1 CSAGALAGPNEQFF
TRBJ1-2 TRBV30 CAWSRGGYGYTF
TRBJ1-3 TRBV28 CASSRTASGNTIYF
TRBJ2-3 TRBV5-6 CASSSPGRLGTDTQYF
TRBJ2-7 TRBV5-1 CASSSSSGTGAYEQYF
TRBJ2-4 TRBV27 CASSSGQAHIQYF
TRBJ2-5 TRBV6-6 CASSQTSKETQYF
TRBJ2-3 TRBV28 CASLTGDLTDTQYF
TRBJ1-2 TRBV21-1 CASPYNYGYTF
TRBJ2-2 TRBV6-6 CASSYGQGELFF
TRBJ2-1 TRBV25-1 CASRHSGGSYNEQFF
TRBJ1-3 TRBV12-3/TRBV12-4 CASSLQLGGNGNTIYF
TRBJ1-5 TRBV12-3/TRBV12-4 CASSWHITDSGGQPQHF
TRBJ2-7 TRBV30 CAWRPGSSYEQYF
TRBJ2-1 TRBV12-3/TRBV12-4 CASSQGHDPYNEQFF
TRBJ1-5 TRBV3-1 CASSQGGISNQPQHF
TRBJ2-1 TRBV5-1 CASSIAGAPNEQFF
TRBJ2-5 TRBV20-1 CSASKGAGQGTQYF
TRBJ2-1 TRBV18 CASYPVAGVRDEQFF
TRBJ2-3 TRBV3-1 CASSKNLAGELTDTQYF
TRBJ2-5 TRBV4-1 CASSPTAGTVQETQYF
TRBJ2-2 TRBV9 CASSIRTGELFF
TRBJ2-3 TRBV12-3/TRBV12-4 CASTSGNTADTQYF